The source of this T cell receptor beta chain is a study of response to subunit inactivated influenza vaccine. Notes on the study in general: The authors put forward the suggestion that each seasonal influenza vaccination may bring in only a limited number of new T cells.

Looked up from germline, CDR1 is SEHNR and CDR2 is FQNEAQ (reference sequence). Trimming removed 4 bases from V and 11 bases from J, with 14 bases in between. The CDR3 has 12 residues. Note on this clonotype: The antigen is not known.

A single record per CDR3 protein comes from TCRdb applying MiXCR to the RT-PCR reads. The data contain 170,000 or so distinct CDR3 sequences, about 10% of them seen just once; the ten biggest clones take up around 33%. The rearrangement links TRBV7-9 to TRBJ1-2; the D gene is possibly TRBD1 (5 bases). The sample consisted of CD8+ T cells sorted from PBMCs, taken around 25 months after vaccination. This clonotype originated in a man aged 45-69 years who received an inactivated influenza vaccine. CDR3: CASSSGQALYTF. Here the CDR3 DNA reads TGTGCCAGCAGCTCTGGACAAGCCCTTTACACCTTC.